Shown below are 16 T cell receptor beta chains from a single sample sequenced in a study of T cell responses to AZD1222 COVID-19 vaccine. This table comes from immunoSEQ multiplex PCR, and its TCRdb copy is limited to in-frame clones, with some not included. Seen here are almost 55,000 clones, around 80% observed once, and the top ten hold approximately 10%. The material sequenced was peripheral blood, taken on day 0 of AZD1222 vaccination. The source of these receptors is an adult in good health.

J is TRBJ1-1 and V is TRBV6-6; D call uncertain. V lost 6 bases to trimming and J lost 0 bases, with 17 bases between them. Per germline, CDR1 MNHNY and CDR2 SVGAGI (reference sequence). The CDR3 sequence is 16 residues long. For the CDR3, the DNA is TGTGCCAGCAGGGATGATTTAACTTTACTGAACACTGAAGCTTTCTTT. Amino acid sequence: CASRDDLTLLNTEAFF.

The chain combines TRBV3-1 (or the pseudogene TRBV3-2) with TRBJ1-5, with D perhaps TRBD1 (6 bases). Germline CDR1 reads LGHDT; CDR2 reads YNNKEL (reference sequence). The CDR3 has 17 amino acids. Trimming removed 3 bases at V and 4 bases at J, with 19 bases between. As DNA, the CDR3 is TGTGCCAGCAGCCAGTCTCGGGCTGACAGGAGGAATCAGCCCCAGCATTTT. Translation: CASSQSRADRRNQPQHF.

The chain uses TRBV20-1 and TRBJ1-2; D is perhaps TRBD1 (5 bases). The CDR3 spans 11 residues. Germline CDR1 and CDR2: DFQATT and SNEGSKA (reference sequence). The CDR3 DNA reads TGCAGCGGGCCAGGGTCCTATGGCTACACCTTC. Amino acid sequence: CSGPGSYGYTF.

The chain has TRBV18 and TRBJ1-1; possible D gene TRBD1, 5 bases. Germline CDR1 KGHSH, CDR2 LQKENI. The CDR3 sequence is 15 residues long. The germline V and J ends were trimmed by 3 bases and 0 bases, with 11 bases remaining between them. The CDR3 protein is CASSPAGHMNTEAFF. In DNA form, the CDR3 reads TGTGCCAGCTCACCGGCAGGACACATGAACACTGAAGCTTTCTTT.

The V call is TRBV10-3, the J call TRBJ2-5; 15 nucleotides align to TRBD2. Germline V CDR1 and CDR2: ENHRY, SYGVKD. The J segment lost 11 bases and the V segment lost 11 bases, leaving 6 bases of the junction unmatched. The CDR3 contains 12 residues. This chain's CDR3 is CAAGLAGGKQYF. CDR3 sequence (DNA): TGTGCCGCCGGACTAGCGGGGGGGAAGCAGTACTTC.

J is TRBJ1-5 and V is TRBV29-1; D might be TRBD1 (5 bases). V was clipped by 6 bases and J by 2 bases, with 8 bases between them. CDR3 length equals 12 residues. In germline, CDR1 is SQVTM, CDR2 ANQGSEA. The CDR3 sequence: CSVGEGNQPQHF. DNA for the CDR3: TGCAGCGTGGGGGAGGGCAATCAGCCCCAGCATTTT.

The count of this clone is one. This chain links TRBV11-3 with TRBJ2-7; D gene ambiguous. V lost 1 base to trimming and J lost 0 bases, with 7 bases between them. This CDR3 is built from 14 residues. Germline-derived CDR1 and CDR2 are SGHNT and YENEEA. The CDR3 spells CASSLGPGSYEQYF. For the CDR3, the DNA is TGTGCCAGCAGCTTAGGGCCAGGCTCCTACGAGCAGTACTTC.

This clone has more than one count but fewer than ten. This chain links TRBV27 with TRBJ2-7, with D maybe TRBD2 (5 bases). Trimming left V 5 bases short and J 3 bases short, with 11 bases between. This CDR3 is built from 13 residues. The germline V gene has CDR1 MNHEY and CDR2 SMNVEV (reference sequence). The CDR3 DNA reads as TGTGCCAGCAGTAGGACTTATGACTACGAGCAGTACTTC. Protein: CASSRTYDYEQYF.

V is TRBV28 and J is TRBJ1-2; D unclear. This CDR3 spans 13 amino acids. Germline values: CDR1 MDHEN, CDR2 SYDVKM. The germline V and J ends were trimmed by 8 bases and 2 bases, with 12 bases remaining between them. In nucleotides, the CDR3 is TGTGCCAGCGGATACGATCGGAACTATGGCTACACCTTC. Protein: CASGYDRNYGYTF.

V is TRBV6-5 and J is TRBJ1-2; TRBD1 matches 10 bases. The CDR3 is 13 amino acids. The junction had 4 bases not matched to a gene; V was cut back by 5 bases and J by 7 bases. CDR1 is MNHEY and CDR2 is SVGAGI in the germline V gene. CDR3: CASSTTGGGGYTF. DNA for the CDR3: TGTGCCAGCAGTACGACAGGGGGCGGTGGCTACACCTTC.

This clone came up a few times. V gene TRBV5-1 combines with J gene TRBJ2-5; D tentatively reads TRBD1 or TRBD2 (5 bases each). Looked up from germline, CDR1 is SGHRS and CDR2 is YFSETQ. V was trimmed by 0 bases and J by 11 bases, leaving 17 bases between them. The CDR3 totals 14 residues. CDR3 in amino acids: CASSLARAARGQYF. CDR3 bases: TGCGCCAGCAGCTTGGCGAGGGCGGCTAGGGGTCAGTACTTC.

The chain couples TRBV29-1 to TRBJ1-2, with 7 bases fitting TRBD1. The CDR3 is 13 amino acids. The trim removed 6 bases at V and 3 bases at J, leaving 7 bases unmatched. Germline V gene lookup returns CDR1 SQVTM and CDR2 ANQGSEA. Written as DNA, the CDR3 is TGCAGCGTCGCCGTCGGACAGGACTATGGCTACACCTTC. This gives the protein CSVAVGQDYGYTF.

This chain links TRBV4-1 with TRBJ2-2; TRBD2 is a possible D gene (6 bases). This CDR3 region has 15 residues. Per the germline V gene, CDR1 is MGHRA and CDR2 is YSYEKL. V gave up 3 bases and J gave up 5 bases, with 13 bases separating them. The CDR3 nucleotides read TGCGCCAGCAGCCAGCCGGGGCGGGGAACCGGGGAGCTGTTTTTT. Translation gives CASSQPGRGTGELFF.

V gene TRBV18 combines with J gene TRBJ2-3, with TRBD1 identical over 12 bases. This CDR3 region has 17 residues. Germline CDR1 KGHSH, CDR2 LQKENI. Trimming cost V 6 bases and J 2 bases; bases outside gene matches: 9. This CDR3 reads CASSQTGTGGLTDTQYF. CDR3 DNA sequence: TGTGCCAGCTCTCAGACCGGGACAGGGGGCCTCACAGATACGCAGTATTTT.

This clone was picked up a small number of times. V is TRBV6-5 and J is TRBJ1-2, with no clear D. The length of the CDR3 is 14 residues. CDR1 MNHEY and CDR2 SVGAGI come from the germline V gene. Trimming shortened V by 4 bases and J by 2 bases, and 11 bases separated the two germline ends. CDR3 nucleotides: TGTGCCAGCAGTTTGACGGGGAACAACTATGGCTACACCTTC. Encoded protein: CASSLTGNNYGYTF.

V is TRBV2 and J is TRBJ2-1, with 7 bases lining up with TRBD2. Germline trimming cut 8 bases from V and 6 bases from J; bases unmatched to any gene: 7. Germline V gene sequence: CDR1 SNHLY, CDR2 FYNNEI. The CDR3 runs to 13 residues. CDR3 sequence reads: CASGGEEGNEQFF. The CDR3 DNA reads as TGTGCCAGCGGGGGGGAGGAGGGCAATGAGCAGTTCTTC.